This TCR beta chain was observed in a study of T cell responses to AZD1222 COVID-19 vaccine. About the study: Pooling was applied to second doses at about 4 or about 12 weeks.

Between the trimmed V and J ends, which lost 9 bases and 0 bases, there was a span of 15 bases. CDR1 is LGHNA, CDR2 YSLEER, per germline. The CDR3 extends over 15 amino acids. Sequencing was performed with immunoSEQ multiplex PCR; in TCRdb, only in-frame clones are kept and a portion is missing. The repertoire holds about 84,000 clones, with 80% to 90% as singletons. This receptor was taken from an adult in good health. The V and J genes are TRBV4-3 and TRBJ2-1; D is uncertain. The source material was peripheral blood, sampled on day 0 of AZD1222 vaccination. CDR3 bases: TGCGCCAGTTCCCTCAGACTTGCCTCCTACAATGAGCAGTTCTTC. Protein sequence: CASSLRLASYNEQFF.